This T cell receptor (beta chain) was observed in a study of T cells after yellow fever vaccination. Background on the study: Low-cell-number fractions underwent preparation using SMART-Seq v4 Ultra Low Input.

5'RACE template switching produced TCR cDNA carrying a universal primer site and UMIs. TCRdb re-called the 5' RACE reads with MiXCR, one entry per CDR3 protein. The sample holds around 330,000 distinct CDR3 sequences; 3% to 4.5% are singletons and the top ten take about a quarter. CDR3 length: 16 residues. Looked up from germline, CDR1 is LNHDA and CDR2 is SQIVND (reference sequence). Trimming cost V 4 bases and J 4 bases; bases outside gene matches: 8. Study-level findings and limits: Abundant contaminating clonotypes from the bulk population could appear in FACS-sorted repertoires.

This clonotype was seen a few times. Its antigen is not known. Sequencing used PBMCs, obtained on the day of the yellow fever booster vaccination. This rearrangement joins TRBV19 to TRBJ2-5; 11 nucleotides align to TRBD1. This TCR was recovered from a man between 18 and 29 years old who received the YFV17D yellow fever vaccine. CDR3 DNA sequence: TGTGCCAGTAGTAGCAAAGGACAGGGGGCCCGAGAGACCCAGTACTTC. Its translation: CASSSKGQGARETQYF.